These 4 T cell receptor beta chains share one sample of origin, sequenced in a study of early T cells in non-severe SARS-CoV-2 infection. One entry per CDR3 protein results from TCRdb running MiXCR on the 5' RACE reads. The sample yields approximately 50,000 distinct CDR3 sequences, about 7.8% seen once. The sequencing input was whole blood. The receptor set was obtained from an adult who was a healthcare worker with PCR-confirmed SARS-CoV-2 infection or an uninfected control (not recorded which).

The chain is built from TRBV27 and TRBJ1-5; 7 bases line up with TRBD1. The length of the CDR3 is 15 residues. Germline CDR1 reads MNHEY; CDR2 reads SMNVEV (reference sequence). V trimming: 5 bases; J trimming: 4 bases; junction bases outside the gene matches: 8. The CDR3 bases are TGTGCCAGCAGTCCCATACAGGGGAGGAATCAGCCCCAGCATTTT. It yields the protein CASSPIQGRNQPQHF.

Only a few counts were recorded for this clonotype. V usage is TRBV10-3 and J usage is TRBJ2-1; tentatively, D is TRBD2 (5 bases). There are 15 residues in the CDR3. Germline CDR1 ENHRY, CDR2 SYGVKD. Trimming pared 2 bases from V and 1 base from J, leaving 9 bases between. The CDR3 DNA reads TGTGCCATCAGTGAGACGGGATTTTCCTACAATGAGCAGTTCTTC. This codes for CAISETGFSYNEQFF.

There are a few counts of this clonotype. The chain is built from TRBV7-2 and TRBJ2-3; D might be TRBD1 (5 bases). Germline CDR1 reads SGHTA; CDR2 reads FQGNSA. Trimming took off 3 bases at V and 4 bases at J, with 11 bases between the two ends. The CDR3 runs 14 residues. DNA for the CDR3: TGTGCCAGCAGCTTCTACCAGGGCCCAGATACGCAGTATTTT. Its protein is CASSFYQGPDTQYF.

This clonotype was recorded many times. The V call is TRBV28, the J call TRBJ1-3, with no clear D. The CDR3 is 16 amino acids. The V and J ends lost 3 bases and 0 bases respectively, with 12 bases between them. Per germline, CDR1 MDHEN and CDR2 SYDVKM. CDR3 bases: TGTGCCAGCAGTTTTGAAGCTGCCGACTCTGGAAACACCATATATTTT. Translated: CASSFEAADSGNTIYF.